The 20 T cell receptor beta chains presented below share a single source sample, sequenced in a study of cytomegalovirus exposure and HLA in healthy donors. Researchers ran the PCR with 60 Vbeta and 13 Jbeta primers. Repertoires were generated with immunoSEQ multiplex PCR, while TCRdb's copy carries only in-frame clones and drops some. The table includes roughly 190,000 clones, over 75% detected once. The sequenced material came from PBMCs. These receptors originate from a man between 40 and 49 years old in good health and CMV-seropositive.

This clone occurred once. The chain employs TRBV30 and TRBJ1-2; tentatively, D is TRBD1 (5 bases). Germline V CDR1 and CDR2: GTSNPN, SVGIG (reference sequence). This CDR3 has 18 amino acids. V was cut by 1 base and J by 2 bases, with 23 bases left in between. CDR3 coding DNA: TGTGCCTGGAGTGACACACCCAGGGCCCCGCGATCCAACTATGGCTACACCTTC. Its translation is CAWSDTPRAPRSNYGYTF.

This clone came up once. The J gene is TRBJ2-5, the V gene TRBV13; D call uncertain. The CDR3 is 14 residues long. Germline V gene data show CDR1 as PRHDT and CDR2 as FYEKMQ (reference sequence). The V gene lost 2 bases and the J gene lost 5 bases, with 12 bases spanning the gap. The CDR3 sequence is CASSLSPEPETQYF. CDR3 nucleotides: TGTGCCAGCAGCTTATCCCCCGAGCCTGAGACCCAGTACTTC.

This clone has just a few counts. Other nucleotide sequences in the sample specify the same CDR3. V gene TRBV7-2 combines with J gene TRBJ2-1; 8 nucleotides match TRBD2. J gave up 2 bases and V 4 bases, and 4 bases lay outside the gene matches. Germline assignment: CDR1 SGHTA and CDR2 FQGNSA. CDR3 length: 15 residues. The CDR3 here is CASSSSGGAYNEQFF. Here the CDR3 DNA reads TGTGCCAGCAGCTCCAGCGGGGGTGCCTACAATGAGCAGTTCTTC.

The rearrangement uses TRBV10-3 and TRBJ1-1; no clear D. Germline CDR1 and CDR2: ENHRY and SYGVKD. The length of the CDR3 is 13 residues. Trimming removed 3 bases from V and 9 bases from J, with 14 bases in between. CDR3 DNA: TGTGCCATCAGTGATTGGACTAGGGCAAAAGCTTTCTTT. It yields the protein CAISDWTRAKAFF.

The chain has TRBV27 and TRBJ1-2; the D gene is possibly TRBD1 (6 bases). This CDR3 region has 15 residues. V shed 0 bases and J shed 6 bases, with 14 bases lying between them. Germline V CDR1 and CDR2: MNHEY, SMNVEV (reference sequence). The CDR3 DNA sequence: TGTGCCAGCAGTTTATCCCTAACAGGGTTGGATGGCTACACCTTC. This encodes CASSLSLTGLDGYTF.

J is TRBJ2-1 and V is TRBV10-1; the D gene is possibly TRBD2 (6 bases). Germline lookup yields CDR1 WNHNN and CDR2 SYGVQD (reference sequence). This CDR3 is 15 amino acids long. Deletions cut 0 bases from V and 4 bases from J, with 10 bases between. The DNA of the CDR3 is TGCGCCAGCAGTGAGTCTGGGGGGTGGTACAATGAGCAGTTCTTC. Its translation is CASSESGGWYNEQFF.

The chain combines TRBV10-1 with TRBJ2-2; 9 bases line up with TRBD2. J was trimmed by 9 bases and V by 0 bases; bases with no gene match: 2. Germline loops: CDR1 WNHNN, CDR2 SYGVQD (reference sequence). This CDR3 has 14 residues. CDR3 DNA sequence: TGCGCCAGCAGTGAGTCTGGACTAGCGAGGGAGCTGTTTTTT. Translating it yields CASSESGLARELFF.

The rearrangement joins TRBV7-8 to TRBJ2-5; a possible D gene is TRBD1 (7 bases). V was pared by 5 bases and J by 5 bases, with 21 bases between. Germline CDR1 and CDR2: SGHVS and FQNEAQ. There are 16 residues in the CDR3. The DNA for the CDR3 is TGTGCCAGCAGCCCAAACCCCGCAGGGGGGTCGGAGACCCAGTACTTC. Protein sequence: CASSPNPAGGSETQYF.

CDR3 sequence: CASSHASGGAYEQYF. DNA for the CDR3: TGTGCCAGCAGCCACGCTAGCGGGGGCGCCTACGAGCAGTACTTC. J is TRBJ2-7 and V is TRBV5-4; 10 bases align to TRBD2. J was trimmed by 2 bases and V by 4 bases; bases with no gene match: 6. CDR1 is SGHNT, CDR2 YYREEE, per germline (reference sequence). CDR3 length: 15 residues. The full variable domain, rest sourced from reference TRBV5-4 and TRBJ2-7, is ETGVTQSPTHLIKTRGQQVTLRCSSQSGHNTVSWYQQALGQGPQFIFQYYREEENGRGNFPPRFSGLQFPNYSSELNVNALELDDSALYLCASSHASGGAYEQYFGPGTRLTVT.

The DNA for the CDR3 is TGTGCCAGTAGTTTGTACCGGGATTCCTACGAGCAGTACTTC. Translating gives CASSLYRDSYEQYF. The chain couples TRBV19 to TRBJ2-7; perhaps TRBD2 as D (5 bases). CDR3 size: 14 residues. Germline CDR1 reads LNHDA; CDR2 reads SQIVND (reference sequence). V lost 5 bases and J 1 base, leaving 12 bases between the germline ends.

The chain is built from TRBV15 and TRBJ2-4; TRBD1 might be the D (6 bases). Germline CDR1 LNHNV, CDR2 YYDKDF (reference sequence). Trimming stripped 2 bases from V and 5 bases from J, with 10 bases between. This CDR3 is 14 amino acids long. The CDR3 nucleotides are TGTGCCACCAGCAGACCGACAGGAGAAAACATTCAGTACTTC. Its translation is CATSRPTGENIQYF.

This sequence joins TRBV4-1 and TRBJ1-5, with 8 bases lining up with TRBD1. Per germline, CDR1 MGHRA and CDR2 YSYEKL. The CDR3 runs to 15 residues. The junction had 8 bases not matched to a gene; V was cut back by 3 bases and J by 7 bases. CDR3 amino acids: CASSQAAGGLQPQHF. As DNA, the CDR3 is TGCGCCAGCAGCCAGGCTGCAGGGGGCCTGCAGCCCCAGCATTTT.

This sequence joins TRBV2 and TRBJ2-5; 9 positions agree with TRBD2. The V and J ends lost 6 bases and 5 bases, in that order; junction bases with no gene match: 10. Germline V gene lookup returns CDR1 SNHLY and CDR2 FYNNEI. The CDR3 is 15 residues long. CDR3 amino acids: CASSPDGGGAETQYF. The CDR3, as DNA: TGTGCCAGCAGCCCTGACGGCGGGGGGGCTGAGACCCAGTACTTC.

The rearrangement joins TRBV2 to TRBJ2-1; the match to TRBD2 covers 12 bases. The CDR3 extends over 16 amino acids. Per the germline V gene, CDR1 is SNHLY and CDR2 is FYNNEI. V dropped 4 bases and J dropped 3; count of bases not matched to a gene: 4. CDR3 coding DNA: TGTGCCAGCAGTGGTAGGACTAGCGGGGTCTACAATGAGCAGTTCTTC. This sequence encodes CASSGRTSGVYNEQFF. The full variable domain, its missing parts supplied by reference TRBV2 and TRBJ2-1, is EPEVTQTPSHQVTQMGQEVILRCVPISNHLYFYWYRQILGQKVEFLVSFYNNEISEKSEIFDDQFSVERPDGSNFTLKIRSTKLEDSAMYFCASSGRTSGVYNEQFFGPGTRLTVL.

The V and J genes are TRBV21-1 and TRBJ1-3; the D segment call TRBD1 is taken from the table without a DNA check. TRBV21-1 is labeled a pseudogene. The CDR3 has 18 amino acids. DNA for the CDR3: TGTGCCAGCAGCGAGGACAGGGGAGAGGGTAGCTCTGGAAACACCATATATTTT. Amino acids: CASSEDRGEGSSGNTIYF.

The chain is built from TRBV7-3 and TRBJ2-5; 7 bases map to TRBD1. The V and J ends lost 3 bases and 2 bases, in that order; junction bases with no gene match: 3. Germline V lookup: CDR1 SGHTA, CDR2 FQGTGA. The CDR3 extends over 14 amino acids. The CDR3 reads CASSLTGFQETQYF. The CDR3 DNA is TGTGCCAGCAGCTTGACAGGGTTTCAAGAGACCCAGTACTTC.

The chain links TRBV14 to TRBJ2-5; D remains ambiguous. Germline lookup yields CDR1 SGHDN and CDR2 FVKESK. Trimming cost V 4 bases and J 2 bases, with 11 bases left between them. The CDR3 runs 14 residues. The CDR3 DNA is TGTGCCAGCAGCCCCCAAGCTTTTCAAGAGACCCAGTACTTC. Translated, it gives CASSPQAFQETQYF.

The chain has TRBV6-6 and TRBJ1-4, with D possibly being TRBD1 (5 bases). The CDR3 has 13 amino acids. V lost 2 bases and J lost 9, with 10 bases in between. From germline, CDR1 is MNHNY and CDR2 SVGAGI (reference sequence). The chain's CDR3 is CASSYDRVQKLFF. The CDR3 nucleotides are TGTGCCAGCAGTTACGACAGAGTTCAAAAACTGTTTTTT.

This clone was picked up a small number of times. The chain is built from TRBV28 and TRBJ1-1; TRBD1 aligns across 10 bases. Germline loops: CDR1 MDHEN, CDR2 SYDVKM. Germline trimming cut 5 bases from V and 0 bases from J; bases unmatched to any gene: 0. This CDR3 is built from 14 residues. CDR3 sequence reads: CASSGTGVNTEAFF. The CDR3 nucleotides are TGTGCCAGCAGTGGGACAGGGGTGAACACTGAAGCTTTCTTT.

The chain is built from TRBV6-1 and TRBJ2-7, with 9 bases fitting TRBD1. J lost 6 bases, V lost 4 bases, and 10 bases had no gene match. The CDR3 runs 15 residues. Germline-derived CDR1 and CDR2 are MNHNS and SASEGT. The CDR3: CASSGAGTGSSEQYF. For the CDR3, the DNA is TGTGCCAGCAGTGGAGCCGGGACAGGGTCCAGCGAGCAGTACTTC.